The subject of this entry is one T cell receptor beta chain. These data are taken from a study of blood T cell repertoires in COVID-19. The overall study: Material from acute and convalescent COVID-19 was sourced from the United States, Italy and Spain. From T cells, B-cell-depleted T cells, or PBMCs came the material, which was cDNA or gDNA.

V was pared by 3 bases and J by 6 bases, with 7 bases of the junction left unmatched. This CDR3 region has 14 residues. Germline V gene lookup returns CDR1 MNHEY and CDR2 SMNVEV (reference sequence). Methods used by the authors: Nucleated cell counts were estimated from reference gene primer amplification. The data were produced by immunoSEQ multiplex PCR, yet TCRdb's version contains in-frame clones alone and is incomplete. D and trimming were read from the DNA, whereas the V and J calls and clone size are those reported in that table. The sample holds just under 85,000 clones; around 80% are singletons and the top ten take 25% to 35%.

This chain links TRBV27 with TRBJ2-5; 7 nucleotides align to TRBD1. This TCR was sampled from a woman older than 75 with acute or convalescent COVID-19. Sequencing was carried out using peripheral blood. CDR3 nucleotide sequence: TGTGCCAGCAGTTTGAGACAGGGCGGACAGACCCAGTACTTC. It codes for CASSLRQGGQTQYF.